Given below is one T cell receptor (beta chain) in context. This clonotype has a handful of counts. The antigen it binds to is not known. No much larger clone is present one base from it, and per-base qualities are unavailable. Library construction relied on 5' RACE. Data came from an Illumina HiSeq 2500. The second PCR ran for about 7 to 11 cycles and used a J-beta primer mix along with a sample-barcoded 5' primer. Each TCR beta cDNA molecule received a unique molecular identifier from a template-switch 5' adaptor carrying 12 random nucleotides. Each sample yielded at least 2.5 million CDR3-containing paired-end reads. First-strand cDNA synthesis was performed from all RNA using the Mint cDNA synthesis kit, with priming by a TRBC-specific oligonucleotide. All cDNA was treated with uracil-DNA glycosylase and then went through a first 18-cycle PCR with the universal primers M1SS and BC2_uni_R. The study's processing was this. Normalization of each sample was performed by random selection of 1 million high-quality reads, each carrying a distinct molecular identifier. Instead of being binned into consensus sequences, reads that shared molecular identifiers were thrown out. MiTCR, set to a Q25 quality threshold and the strictest error-elimination algorithm, was used for CDR3 identification, clonotype clustering and error correction. A nonparametric unseen species model with Euler transformation was used to estimate lower-bound total TCR beta diversity. TCRdb reworked the public reads: Q25 trimming with fastp, MiXCR clone assembly, productive beta chains retained. Every entry covers one CDR3 protein and lists the most common genes and DNA from its rows. Here the V and J calls rest on TCRdb's processing, not on the authors' analysis. In this sample the table shows 650,000 to 950,000 distinct CDR3 sequences, around 42% of which occur a single time. Of the sample, 15% to 25% is held by the ten largest clones.

Systemically healthy Caucasian individuals from Russia, 39 in total and aged about 6 to 90 years, were included as donors. Around 9.9 milliliters of peripheral blood were collected from each donor into EDTA-treated Vacutainer tubes. PBMCs were isolated by Ficoll-Paque density-gradient centrifugation, with at least 7 million obtained per sample. Trizol reagent was used to extract total RNA from PBMCs, with at least 5.5 micrograms per sample. The percentages of naive CD45RAhigh/CD27high T cells were determined by flow cytometry on a PBMC aliquot from every donor. The data originate from a study of blood T cells in healthy people across ages (dated by TCRdb to between 2014 and 2017). Some background on the complete study: In model experiments, template switching captured about one uniquely barcoded TCR beta cDNA molecule for every two T cells. The study analyzed two additional independent replicas of 1 million unique cDNA reads from the same blood draw for two donors, one aged 18 to 29 and one aged 80 or older. Age-related changes in TCR beta repertoire diversity were measured in the study by deep sequencing normalized with unique cDNA molecular identifiers. Four age groups were formed from the donors: young (average approximately 17 years), middle-aged (approximately 41), aged (62) and long-lived (82). To avoid experimental bias, donors of different ages were spread randomly across the sequencing lanes. General study outcomes and caveats: Conclusive comparison of naive and antigen-experienced compartments was prevented by the profiling of bulk unsorted PBMCs. The CMV infection status of donors was not known, potentially confounding age-related changes in expanded clonotypes. Observed TCR beta diversity per million T cells fell roughly linearly with age, and a significant reduction was already apparent by age about 43. A strong correlation was found between observed TCR beta diversity and the percentage of naive T cells measured by flow cytometry. Estimates of total diversity based on one million sequenced T cells were considered lower bounds and underestimates. The long-lived group showed more naive CD4+ T cells, fewer expanded clones and increased TCR diversity than the aged group, suggesting age selection.

Sample: blood. The clonotype comes from a man aged 55-75 years in good health.

The CDR3: CASSYTGSWETQYF. At the DNA level, the sequence is TGTGCCAGCAGCTATACAGGTTCTTGGGAGACCCAGTACTTC. In this chain, TRBV7-6 is recombined with TRBJ2-5; TRBD1 is perhaps the D gene, given 5 matching bases. CDR1 SGHVS and CDR2 FNYEAQ are derived from the germline V gene. V and J lose 4 bases and 5 bases, and a span of 14 bases separates them. The CDR3 spans 14 residues, from the cysteine through the phenylalanine. Only CDR3 DNA is held: 42 bases, read in frame from base 1.